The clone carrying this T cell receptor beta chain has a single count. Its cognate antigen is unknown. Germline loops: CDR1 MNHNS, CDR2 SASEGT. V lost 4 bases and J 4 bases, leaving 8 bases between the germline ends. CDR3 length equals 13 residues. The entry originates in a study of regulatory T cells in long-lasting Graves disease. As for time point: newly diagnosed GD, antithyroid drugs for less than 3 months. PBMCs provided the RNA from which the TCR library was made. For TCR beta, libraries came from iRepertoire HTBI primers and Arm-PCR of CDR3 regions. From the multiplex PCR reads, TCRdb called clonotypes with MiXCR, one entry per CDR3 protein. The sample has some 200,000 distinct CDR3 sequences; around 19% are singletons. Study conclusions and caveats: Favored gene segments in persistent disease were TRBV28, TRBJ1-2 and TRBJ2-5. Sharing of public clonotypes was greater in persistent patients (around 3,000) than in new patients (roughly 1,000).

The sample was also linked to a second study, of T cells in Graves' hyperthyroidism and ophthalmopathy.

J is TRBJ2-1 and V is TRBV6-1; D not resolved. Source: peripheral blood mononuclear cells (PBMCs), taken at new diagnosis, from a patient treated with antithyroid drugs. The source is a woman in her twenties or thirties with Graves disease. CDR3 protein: CASSGRWYNEQFF. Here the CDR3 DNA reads TGTGCCAGCAGTGGCCGTTGGTACAATGAGCAGTTCTTC.